The 30 T cell receptor beta chains reported below all come from one sample, sequenced in a study of OX40 agonist ivuxolimab in advanced cancers. Profiled with immunoSEQ multiplex PCR; TCRdb holds only in-frame clones, not every one. The data contain fewer than 70,000 clones, about 81% of them singletons. Sequenced here: CD4+ or CD8+ T cells sorted from blood, sampled in a trial of the OX40 agonist ivuxolimab. These receptors were taken from an adult with an advanced solid tumor such as melanoma, head and neck, liver or kidney cancer.

This chain links TRBV27 with TRBJ2-1; a weak D match, TRBD2 (8 bases). With 5 bases removed from V and 3 bases from J, the gap between germline ends came to 23 bases. The CDR3 sequence is 18 residues long. Germline V gives CDR1 MNHEY, CDR2 SMNVEV (reference sequence). CDR3 protein: CASSTDRVGTRFYNEQFF. The CDR3 region has the DNA TGTGCCAGCAGTACTGACAGGGTAGGGACTAGATTCTACAATGAGCAGTTCTTC.

The chain couples TRBV11-2 to TRBJ2-7, with 7 positions matching TRBD1. After removal of 5 bases from V and 3 bases from J, the junction contained 10 bases not matched to a gene. The CDR3 totals 15 residues. Germline V CDR1 and CDR2: SGHAT, FQNNGV. The CDR3 DNA reads as TGTGCCAGCAGCCCACGGCTCGACAGGGACTACGAGCAGTACTTC. Residues: CASSPRLDRDYEQYF.

The chain carries TRBV6-5 and TRBJ2-7; the match to TRBD2 covers 9 bases. Germline CDR1 reads MNHEY; CDR2 reads SVGAGI. Trimming removed 5 bases from V and 4 bases from J; junction bases left unmatched: 6. The CDR3 loop spans 14 amino acids. The CDR3: CASSDLTSGYEQYF. The CDR3 nucleotides are TGTGCCAGCAGTGATCTGACTAGCGGATACGAGCAGTACTTC.

The chain links TRBV2 to TRBJ2-3, with 11 bases lining up with TRBD2. The V segment lost 8 bases and the J segment 2 bases; nucleotides outside the gene matches: 6. The germline CDR1 and CDR2 sequences are SNHLY and FYNNEI. CDR3 size: 15 residues. This chain's CDR3 is CASRLAGFHTDTQYF. Here the CDR3 DNA reads TGTGCCAGCCGACTAGCGGGGTTTCACACAGATACGCAGTATTTT. The full variable domain, its missing parts supplied by reference TRBV2 and TRBJ2-3, is EPEVTQTPSHQVTQMGQEVILRCVPISNHLYFYWYRQILGQKVEFLVSFYNNEISEKSEIFDDQFSVERPDGSNFTLKIRSTKLEDSAMYFCASRLAGFHTDTQYFGPGTRLTVL.

This clone was observed once. The chain joins TRBV6-5 to TRBJ2-3; D remains unclear. This CDR3 contains 12 residues. Germline CDR1 reads MNHEY; CDR2 reads SVGAGI. Trimming stripped 5 bases from V and 2 bases from J, with 5 bases between. The CDR3 here is CASSPTTDTQYF. The CDR3 nucleotides read TGTGCCAGCAGTCCTACCACAGATACGCAGTATTTT.

V and J are TRBV19 and TRBJ1-5; TRBD1 matches at 7 bases. From germline, CDR1 is LNHDA and CDR2 SQIVND (reference sequence). The trim removed 2 bases at V and 1 base at J, leaving 11 bases unmatched. The length of the CDR3 is 18 residues. CDR3 nucleotide sequence: TGTGCCAGTAGTATACCAACACAGGGGATCTTAAGCAATCAGCCCCAGCATTTT. It yields the protein CASSIPTQGILSNQPQHF.

The V gene is TRBV6-5, the J gene TRBJ2-1; D call uncertain. The germline V and J ends were trimmed by 5 bases and 2 bases, with 10 bases remaining between them. CDR3 size: 14 residues. The germline CDR1 and CDR2 sequences are MNHEY and SVGAGI. The chain's CDR3 is CASSQLTTYNEQFF. The DNA of the CDR3 is TGTGCCAGCAGTCAATTAACTACCTACAATGAGCAGTTCTTC.

The rearrangement links TRBV28 to TRBJ2-7; tentatively, D is TRBD2 (6 bases). The CDR3 has 13 amino acids. Germline V CDR1 and CDR2: MDHEN, SYDVKM. Trimming removed 10 bases from V and 3 bases from J, with 16 bases in between. CDR3 protein: CAITRGIGYEQYF. The CDR3, as DNA: TGTGCCATCACTCGGGGGATCGGCTACGAGCAGTACTTC.

The chain links TRBV2 to TRBJ2-3, with D unresolved. The CDR3 is 11 residues long. The germline V and J ends were trimmed by 6 bases and 5 bases, with 6 bases remaining between them. Germline V gene data show CDR1 as SNHLY and CDR2 as FYNNEI. CDR3 sequence (DNA): TGTGCCAGCAGCCACCTAGATACGCAGTATTTT. Its protein product is CASSHLDTQYF.

V is TRBV19 and J is TRBJ2-5; D remains unclear. The CDR3 extends over 15 amino acids. Germline-derived CDR1 and CDR2 are LNHDA and SQIVND (reference sequence). The V end lost 5 bases, the J end lost 3 bases, and 16 bases lay between the germline ends. As DNA, the CDR3 is TGTGCCAGTAGTGCCTACATTCGAGCCAAAGAGACCCAGTACTTC. Translating it yields CASSAYIRAKETQYF.

This chain joins TRBV6-5 and TRBJ1-3; D possibly corresponds to TRBD1 (5 bases). CDR1 and CDR2 (germline): MNHEY, SVGAGI. The CDR3 length is 16 residues. V was trimmed by 4 bases and J by 0 bases, leaving 13 bases between them. CDR3 protein: CASSFSGGTSGNTIYF. In DNA form, the CDR3 reads TGTGCCAGCAGTTTTTCCGGGGGAACCTCTGGAAACACCATATATTTT.

The rearrangement uses TRBV18 and TRBJ2-7, with D possibly called TRBD1 or TRBD2 (6 bases each). This CDR3 has 14 amino acids. Germline V CDR1 and CDR2: KGHSH, LQKENI. V was shortened by 5 bases and J by 3 bases, with 14 bases between the two germline ends. The CDR3 here is CASSALRDNYEQYF. CDR3 bases: TGTGCCAGCTCAGCCCTGCGGGACAACTACGAGCAGTACTTC. Using reference TRBV18 and TRBJ2-7 for the parts outside the CDR3, the full variable domain is NAGVMQNPRHLVRRRGQEARLRCSPMKGHSHVYWYRQLPEEGLKFMVYLQKENIIDESGMPKERFSAEFPKEGPSILRIQQVVRGDSAAYFCASSALRDNYEQYFGPGTRLTVT.

This sequence joins TRBV14 and TRBJ2-2; 9 nucleotides align to TRBD1. CDR3 length equals 17 residues. CDR1 is SGHDN, CDR2 FVKESK, per germline. V was clipped by 5 bases and J by 6 bases; unmatched bases: 13. DNA of the CDR3: TGTGCCAGCAGCTCTATAAGGACAGGGGTTCTCGCCGGGGAGCTGTTTTTT. Translation gives CASSSIRTGVLAGELFF. Full variable domain (outside the CDR3, taken from reference TRBV14 and TRBJ2-2): EAGVTQFPSHSVIEKGQTVTLRCDPISGHDNLYWYRRVMGKEIKFLLHFVKESKQDESGMPNNRFLAERTGGTYSTLKVQPAELEDSGVYFCASSSIRTGVLAGELFFGEGSRLTVL.

The chain recombines TRBV5-4 with TRBJ2-7; D is unresolved. V was cut by 7 bases and J by 0 bases, with 14 bases left in between. There are 14 residues in the CDR3. The V gene's germline CDR1 is SGHNT and CDR2 YYREEE (reference sequence). CDR3 sequence: CASASETGSYEQYF. CDR3 DNA sequence: TGTGCCAGCGCATCCGAAACGGGCTCCTACGAGCAGTACTTC. Filled out from reference TRBV5-4 and TRBJ2-7, the complete variable domain reads ETGVTQSPTHLIKTRGQQVTLRCSSQSGHNTVSWYQQALGQGPQFIFQYYREEENGRGNFPPRFSGLQFPNYSSELNVNALELDDSALYLCASASETGSYEQYFGPGTRLTVT.

The chain has TRBV7-9 and TRBJ2-3, with 8 nucleotides matching TRBD2. J gave up 6 bases and V 3 bases, and 14 bases lay outside the gene matches. Germline CDR1 SEHNR, CDR2 FQNEAQ (reference sequence). The CDR3 has 17 amino acids. As DNA, the CDR3 is TGTGCCAGCAGCTTTAGGACGACTAGCGTCGAAGGGGATACGCAGTATTTT. Its translation: CASSFRTTSVEGDTQYF.

As to this clone: Other DNA sequences in this sample translate to the same CDR3. This chain connects TRBV2 to TRBJ1-5; D ambiguous. Germline V lookup: CDR1 SNHLY, CDR2 FYNNEI. CDR3 length: 14 residues. Trimming removed 3 bases at V and 0 bases at J, with 6 bases between. The CDR3 reads CASSDTYSNQPQHF. CDR3 nucleotides: TGTGCCAGCAGTGACACCTATAGCAATCAGCCCCAGCATTTT.

The chain carries TRBV9 and TRBJ2-1; 10 nucleotides line up with TRBD2. Germline V lookup: CDR1 SGDLS, CDR2 YYNGEE. The CDR3 has 17 amino acids. J lost 0 bases, V lost 4 bases, and 7 bases had no gene match. The CDR3 loop is CASSFRTSGYSYNEQFF. The CDR3 coding sequence is TGTGCCAGCAGCTTCAGGACTAGCGGATACTCCTACAATGAGCAGTTCTTC.

The chain couples TRBV5-4 to TRBJ1-6; D possibly corresponds to TRBD1 (5 bases). The CDR3 is made up of 15 amino acids. Trimming shortened V by 0 bases and J by 6 bases, and 10 bases separated the two germline ends. Germline CDR1 and CDR2: SGHNT and YYREEE (reference sequence). The CDR3 DNA reads TGTGCCAGCAGCTTGGGGGGGAGGCCTAATTCACCCCTCCACTTT. It codes for CASSLGGRPNSPLHF.

The CDR3, as DNA: TGTGCCAGCAGCCAAGACCCGGGGGGCAGCACAGATACGCAGTATTTT. This sequence encodes CASSQDPGGSTDTQYF. This chain joins TRBV4-2 and TRBJ2-3; perhaps TRBD2 as D (7 bases). Between the trimmed V and J ends, which lost 0 bases and 0 bases, there was a span of 10 bases. This CDR3 has 16 residues. Germline V gene data show CDR1 as LGHNA and CDR2 as YNFKEQ.

About this clone itself: The junction shows a germline mismatch at one end, possibly a read error. The sample carries other DNA sequences with the same CDR3. The rearrangement links TRBV5-4 to TRBJ2-7, with TRBD1 matching over 10 bases. Per germline, CDR1 SGHNT and CDR2 YYREEE (reference sequence). The CDR3 has 15 residues. CDR3 in amino acids: CASSSGQGTPGEQYF. The DNA for the CDR3 is TGCGCCAGCAGCTCGGGACAGGGGACGCCCGGCGAGCAGTACTTC.

This chain uses TRBV5-1 with TRBJ2-5; 8 bases align to TRBD2. The CDR3 length is 15 residues. With V trimmed by 0 bases and J by 3 bases, 4 bases remained unmatched. Germline V gives CDR1 SGHRS, CDR2 YFSETQ. The chain's CDR3 is CASSLATSGKETQYF. CDR3 bases: TGCGCCAGCAGCTTGGCTACTAGCGGAAAAGAGACCCAGTACTTC.

This chain joins TRBV7-3 and TRBJ2-3, with D perhaps being TRBD1 or TRBD2 (6 bases each). This CDR3 region has 15 residues. CDR1 and CDR2 from the germline V gene are SGHTA and FQGTGA. The V end lost 4 bases, the J end lost 1 base, and 12 bases lay between the germline ends. For the CDR3, the DNA is TGTGCCAGCAGCTATGAGGGGGGCCGCACAGATACGCAGTATTTT. Residues: CASSYEGGRTDTQYF.

V and J are TRBV5-1 and TRBJ2-3; D remains unclear. CDR1 is SGHRS and CDR2 is YFSETQ in the germline V gene. CDR3 length equals 15 residues. V dropped 2 bases and J dropped 5 bases, with 15 bases sitting between them. CDR3 coding DNA: TGCGCCAGCAGCTTTACCGAACCCGGAAAAGATACGCAGTATTTT. It specifies CASSFTEPGKDTQYF.

V is TRBV6-1 and J is TRBJ2-1; 9 bases match TRBD1. Trimming took 1 base from V and 9 from J; bases not matched to a gene: 10. CDR1 is MNHNS, CDR2 SASEGT, per germline. The CDR3 consists of 16 residues. This CDR3 is CASSEEGTGLGGEQFF. The CDR3 nucleotides are TGTGCCAGCAGTGAAGAGGGGACAGGGTTGGGGGGTGAGCAGTTCTTC.

The V gene is TRBV18, the J gene TRBJ2-7, with D perhaps given as TRBD1 or TRBD2 (5 bases each). The V and J ends lost 3 bases and 7 bases respectively, with 10 bases between them. Germline V gene data show CDR1 as KGHSH and CDR2 as LQKENI. This CDR3 is built from 12 residues. This CDR3 is CASSPSGTEQYF. CDR3 nucleotide sequence: TGTGCCAGCTCACCCTCCGGGACGGAGCAGTACTTC.

V usage is TRBV7-8 and J usage is TRBJ2-7; no clear D gene. The CDR3 is 14 amino acids. The V end was cut by 1 base, the J end by 3 bases, with 10 bases between. CDR1 is SGHVS, CDR2 FQNEAQ, per germline. CDR3 in amino acids: CASSLVVGYYEQYF. The CDR3 DNA follows: TGTGCCAGCAGCTTAGTAGTCGGCTACTACGAGCAGTACTTC.

The chain is built from TRBV5-8 and TRBJ2-7, with D perhaps TRBD1 (6 bases). The CDR3 runs 12 residues. Germline V gene sequence: CDR1 SGHTS, CDR2 YDEGEE. V dropped 1 base and J dropped 6 bases, with 8 bases sitting between them. The CDR3 bases are TGTGCCAGCAGCTTGTCAGGGGTCGAGCAGTACTTC. This sequence encodes CASSLSGVEQYF. Full variable domain (rest looked up from reference TRBV5-8 and TRBJ2-7): EAGVTQSPTHLIKTRGQQATLRCSPISGHTSVYWYQQALGLGLQFLLWYDEGEERNRGNFPPRFSGRQFPNYSSELNVNALELEDSALYLCASSLSGVEQYFGPGTRLTVT.

The chain joins TRBV6-1 to TRBJ1-2; tentatively, D is TRBD1 (5 bases). Trimming cost V 5 bases and J 5 bases, with 15 bases left between them. Germline V gene data show CDR1 as MNHNS and CDR2 as SASEGT. The CDR3 has 14 residues. CDR3 residues: CASSSTVGGYGYTF. CDR3 bases: TGTGCCAGCAGTTCGACAGTGGGAGGTTATGGCTACACCTTC.

The rearrangement joins TRBV10-3 to TRBJ2-5, with TRBD1 as a possible D gene (5 bases). The end of the DNA aligns better with TRBJ2-7, so the J call may be wrong. The CDR3 has 15 amino acids. Germline assignment: CDR1 ENHRY and CDR2 SYGVKD. Here the CDR3 DNA reads TGTGCCATCAGTGACAGGGTCTTAGGCTCCTACGAGCAGTACTTC. It encodes CAISDRVLGSYEQYF.

This chain connects TRBV11-2 to TRBJ2-7; possible D gene TRBD2, 6 bases. The germline CDR1 and CDR2 sequences are SGHAT and FQNNGV. V lost 5 bases and J 1 base, leaving 24 bases between the germline ends. The CDR3 runs to 18 residues. This chain's CDR3 is CASSPRFTGEAFSYEQYF. The CDR3 DNA sequence: TGTGCCAGCAGCCCCCGTTTTACCGGGGAGGCGTTTTCCTACGAGCAGTACTTC. Using reference TRBV11-2 and TRBJ2-7 for the parts outside the CDR3, the full variable domain is EAGVAQSPRYKIIEKRQSVAFWCNPISGHATLYWYQQILGQGPKLLIQFQNNGVVDDSQLPKDRFSAERLKGVDSTLKIQPAKLEDSAVYLCASSPRFTGEAFSYEQYFGPGTRLTVT.